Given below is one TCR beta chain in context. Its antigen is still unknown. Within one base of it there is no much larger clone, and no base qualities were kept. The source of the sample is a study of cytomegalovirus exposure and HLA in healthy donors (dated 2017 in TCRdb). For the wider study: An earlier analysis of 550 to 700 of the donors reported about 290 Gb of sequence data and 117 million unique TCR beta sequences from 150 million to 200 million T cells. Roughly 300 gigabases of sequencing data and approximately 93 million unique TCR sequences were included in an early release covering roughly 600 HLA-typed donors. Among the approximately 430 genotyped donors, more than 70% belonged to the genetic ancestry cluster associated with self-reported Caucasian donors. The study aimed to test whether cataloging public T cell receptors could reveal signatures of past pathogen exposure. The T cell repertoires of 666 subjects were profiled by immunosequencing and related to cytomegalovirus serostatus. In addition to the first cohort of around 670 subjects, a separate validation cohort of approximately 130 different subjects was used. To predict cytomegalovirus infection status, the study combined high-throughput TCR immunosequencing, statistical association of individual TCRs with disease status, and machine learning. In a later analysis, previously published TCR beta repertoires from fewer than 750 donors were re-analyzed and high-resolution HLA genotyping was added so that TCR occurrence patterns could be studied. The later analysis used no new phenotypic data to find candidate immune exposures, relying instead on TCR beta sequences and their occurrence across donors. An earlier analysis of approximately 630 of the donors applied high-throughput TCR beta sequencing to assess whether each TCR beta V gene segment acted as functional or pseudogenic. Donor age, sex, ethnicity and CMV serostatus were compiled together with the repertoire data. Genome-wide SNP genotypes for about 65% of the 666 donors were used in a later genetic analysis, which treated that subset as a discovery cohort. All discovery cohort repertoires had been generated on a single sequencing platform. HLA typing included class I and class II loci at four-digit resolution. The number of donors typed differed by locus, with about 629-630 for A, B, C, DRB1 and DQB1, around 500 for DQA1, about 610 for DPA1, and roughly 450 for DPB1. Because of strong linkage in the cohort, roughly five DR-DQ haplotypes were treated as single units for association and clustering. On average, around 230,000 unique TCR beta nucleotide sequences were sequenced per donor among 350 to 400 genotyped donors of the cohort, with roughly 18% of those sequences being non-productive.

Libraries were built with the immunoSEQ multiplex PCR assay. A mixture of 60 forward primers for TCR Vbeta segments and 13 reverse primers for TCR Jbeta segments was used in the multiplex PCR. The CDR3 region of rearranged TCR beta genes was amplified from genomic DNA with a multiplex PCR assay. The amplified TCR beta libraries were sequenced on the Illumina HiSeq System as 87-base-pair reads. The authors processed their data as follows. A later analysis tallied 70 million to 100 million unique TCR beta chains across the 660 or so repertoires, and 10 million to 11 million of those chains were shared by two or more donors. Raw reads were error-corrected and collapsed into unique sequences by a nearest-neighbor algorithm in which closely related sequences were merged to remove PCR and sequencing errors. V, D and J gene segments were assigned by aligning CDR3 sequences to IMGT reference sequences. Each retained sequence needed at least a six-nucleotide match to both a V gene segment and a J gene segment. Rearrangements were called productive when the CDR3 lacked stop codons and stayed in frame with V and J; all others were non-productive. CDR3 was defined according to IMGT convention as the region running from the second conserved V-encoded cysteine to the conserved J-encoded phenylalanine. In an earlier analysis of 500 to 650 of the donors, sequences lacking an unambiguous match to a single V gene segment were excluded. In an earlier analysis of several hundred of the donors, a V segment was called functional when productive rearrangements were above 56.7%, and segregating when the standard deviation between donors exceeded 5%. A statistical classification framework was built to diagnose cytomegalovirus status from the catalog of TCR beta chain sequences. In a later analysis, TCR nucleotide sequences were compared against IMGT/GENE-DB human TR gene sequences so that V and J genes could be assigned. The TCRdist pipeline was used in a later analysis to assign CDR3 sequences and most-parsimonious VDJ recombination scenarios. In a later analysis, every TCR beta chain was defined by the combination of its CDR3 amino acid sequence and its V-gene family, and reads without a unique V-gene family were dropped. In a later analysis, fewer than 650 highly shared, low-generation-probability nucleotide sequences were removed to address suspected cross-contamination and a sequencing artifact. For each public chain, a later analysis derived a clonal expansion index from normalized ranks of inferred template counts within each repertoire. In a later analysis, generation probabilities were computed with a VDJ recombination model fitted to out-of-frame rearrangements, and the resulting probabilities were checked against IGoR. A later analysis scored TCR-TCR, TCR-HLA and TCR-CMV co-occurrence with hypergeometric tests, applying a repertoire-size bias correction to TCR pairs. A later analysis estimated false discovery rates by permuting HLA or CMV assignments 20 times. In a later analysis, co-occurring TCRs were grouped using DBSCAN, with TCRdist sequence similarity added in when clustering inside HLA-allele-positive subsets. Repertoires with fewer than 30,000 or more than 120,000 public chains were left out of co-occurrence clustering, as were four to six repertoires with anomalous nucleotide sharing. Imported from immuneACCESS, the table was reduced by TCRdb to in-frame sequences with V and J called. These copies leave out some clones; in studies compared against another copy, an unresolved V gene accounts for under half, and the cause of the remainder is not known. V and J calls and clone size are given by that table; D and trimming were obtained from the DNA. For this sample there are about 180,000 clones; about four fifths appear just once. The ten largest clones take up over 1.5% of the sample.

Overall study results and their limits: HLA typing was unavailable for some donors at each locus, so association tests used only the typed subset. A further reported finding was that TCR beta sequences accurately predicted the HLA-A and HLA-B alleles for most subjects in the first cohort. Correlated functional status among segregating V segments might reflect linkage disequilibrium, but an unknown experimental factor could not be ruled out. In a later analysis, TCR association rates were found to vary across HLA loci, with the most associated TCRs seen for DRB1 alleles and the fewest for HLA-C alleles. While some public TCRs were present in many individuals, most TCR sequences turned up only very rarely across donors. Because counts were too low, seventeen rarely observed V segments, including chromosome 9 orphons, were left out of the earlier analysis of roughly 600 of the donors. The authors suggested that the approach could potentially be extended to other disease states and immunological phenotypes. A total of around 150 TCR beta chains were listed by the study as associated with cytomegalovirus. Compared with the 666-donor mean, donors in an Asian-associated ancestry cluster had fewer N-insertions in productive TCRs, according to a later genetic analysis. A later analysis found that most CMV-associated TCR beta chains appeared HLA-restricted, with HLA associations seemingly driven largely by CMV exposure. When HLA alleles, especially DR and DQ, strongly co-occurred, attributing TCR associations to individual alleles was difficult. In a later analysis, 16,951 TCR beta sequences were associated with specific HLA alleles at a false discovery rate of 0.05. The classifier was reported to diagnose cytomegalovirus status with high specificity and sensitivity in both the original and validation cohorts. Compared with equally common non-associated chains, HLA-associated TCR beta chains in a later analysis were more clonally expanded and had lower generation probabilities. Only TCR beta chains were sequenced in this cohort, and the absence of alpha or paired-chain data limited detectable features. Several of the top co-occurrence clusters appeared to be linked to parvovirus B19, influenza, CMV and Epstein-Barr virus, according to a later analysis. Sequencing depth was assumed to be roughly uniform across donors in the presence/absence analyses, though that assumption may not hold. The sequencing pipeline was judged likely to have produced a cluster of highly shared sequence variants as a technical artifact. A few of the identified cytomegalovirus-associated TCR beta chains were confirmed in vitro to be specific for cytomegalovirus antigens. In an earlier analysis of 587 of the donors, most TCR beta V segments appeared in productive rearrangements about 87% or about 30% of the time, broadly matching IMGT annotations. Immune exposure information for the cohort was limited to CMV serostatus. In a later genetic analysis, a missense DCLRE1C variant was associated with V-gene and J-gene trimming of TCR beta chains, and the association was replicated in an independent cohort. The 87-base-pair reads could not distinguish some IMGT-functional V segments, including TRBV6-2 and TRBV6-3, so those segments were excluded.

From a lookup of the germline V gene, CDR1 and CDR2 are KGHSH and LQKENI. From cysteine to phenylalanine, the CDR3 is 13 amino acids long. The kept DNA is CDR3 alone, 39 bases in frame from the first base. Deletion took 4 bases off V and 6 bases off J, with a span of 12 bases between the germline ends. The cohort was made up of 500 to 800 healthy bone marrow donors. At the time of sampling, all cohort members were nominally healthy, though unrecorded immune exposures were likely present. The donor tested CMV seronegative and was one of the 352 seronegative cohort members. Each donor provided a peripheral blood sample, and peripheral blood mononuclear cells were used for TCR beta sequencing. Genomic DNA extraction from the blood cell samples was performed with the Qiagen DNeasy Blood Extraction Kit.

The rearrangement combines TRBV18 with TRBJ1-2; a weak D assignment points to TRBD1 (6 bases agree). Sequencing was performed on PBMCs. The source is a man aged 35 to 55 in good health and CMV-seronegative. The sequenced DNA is TGTGCCAGCTCACAAGGACAGATTGATGGCTACACCTTC. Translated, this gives CASSQGQIDGYTF.